The present T cell receptor beta chain was sequenced within a study of control samples from healthy donors and cancer patients. The CDR3 consists of 18 residues. Trimming cost V 2 bases and J 1 base, with 17 bases left between them. The germline gives CDR1 MNHEY, CDR2 SVGEGT. The method was immunoSEQ multiplex PCR; TCRdb's version includes in-frame clones alone and lacks a portion of them. In the table there are some 73,000 clones, 94% of which are singletons. V usage is TRBV6-2 or TRBV6-3 and J usage is TRBJ2-2; a possible D gene is TRBD2 (5 bases). Material for sequencing was blood. This TCR derives from a woman between 40 and 55 years old in good health. The CDR3 protein is CASSYPSNAAVNTGELFF. The CDR3 DNA reads TGTGCCAGCAGTTACCCAAGCAATGCAGCGGTGAACACCGGGGAGCTGTTTTTT.